The clone carrying this T cell receptor beta chain was detected many times. Its matching antigen is unknown. This sample is part of a study of T-cell reconstitution after alpha-beta-depleted transplantation in children. Whole-study results and caveats: Some patients owed their high day-60 TCRbeta diversity to surviving recipient T cells and thymic progenitors.

TCRbeta library construction was performed incorporating unique molecular identifiers. Each CDR3 protein gets one entry after TCRdb re-called the PCR reads with MiXCR. This sample yields approximately 650,000 distinct CDR3 sequences, of which around 14% are seen a single time; 0.65% to 0.9% belongs to the top ten. The origin of this receptor is a girl aged 2 to 9 with congenital amegakaryocytic thrombocytopenia, due to receive a stem cell transplant. Specimen: PBMCs, collected before TCRalphabeta/CD19-depleted stem cell transplant.

The CDR3 coding sequence is TGCAGTGCCGATTCCCCAAAACCGGCCGGTGGAGATACGCAGTATTTT. This encodes CSADSPKPAGGDTQYF. The chain couples TRBV20-1 to TRBJ2-3; D unresolved. CDR3 length: 16 amino acids. The germline V gene has CDR1 DFQATT and CDR2 SNEGSKA (reference sequence). V gave up 6 bases and J gave up 5 bases, with 24 bases separating them.